These 5 T cell receptor beta chains originate from one sample sequenced in a study of T cell repertoires in cytomegalovirus infection. A single record per CDR3 protein comes from TCRdb applying MiXCR to the reads. The sample includes around 340,000 distinct CDR3 sequences, about 29% of them seen just once. What these receptors recognize is not known. The specimen was cultured PBMCs, collected from culture after CMV antigen stimulation. The receptors were gathered from a human donor in good health (CMV status not recorded). Some clones in this sample may be carry-over from other donors' samples.

This clonotype was counted many times. The chain links TRBV20-1 to TRBJ2-7; perhaps TRBD2 as D (6 bases). Germline V gene data show CDR1 as DFQATT and CDR2 as SNEGSKA (reference sequence). The CDR3 loop spans 13 amino acids. The V end was cut by 6 bases, the J end by 2 bases, with 14 bases between. CDR3 DNA sequence: TGCAGTGCCGCGGGACCGGGACCCTACGAGCAGTACTTC. Encoded protein: CSAAGPGPYEQYF.

The J gene is TRBJ1-1, the V gene TRBV7-3, with TRBD1 matching over 9 bases. Germline V gene data show CDR1 as SGHTA and CDR2 as FQGTGA. Unmatched junction bases numbered 5, after V lost 5 bases and J lost 1 base. This CDR3 is 15 amino acids long. In DNA form, the CDR3 reads TGTGCCAGCAGCCAACCGGGACAGGGGAACACTGAAGCTTTCTTT. Protein product: CASSQPGQGNTEAFF.

This clonotype was counted only a few times. The chain is built from TRBV6-1 and TRBJ1-6, with D possibly being TRBD1 (5 bases). V gave up 7 bases and J gave up 10 bases, with 11 bases separating them. The length of the CDR3 is 12 residues. CDR1 and CDR2 from the germline V gene are MNHNS and SASEGT. The CDR3 DNA reads TGTGCCAGCATGGGGCAGTCGTCACCCCTCCACTTT. Its protein is CASMGQSSPLHF.

This clonotype was counted between two and nine times. The gene calls are TRBV28 and TRBJ2-5, with 7 bases that match TRBD2. The CDR3 is made up of 14 amino acids. V was pared by 5 bases and J by 5 bases, with 8 bases of the junction left unmatched. CDR1 MDHEN and CDR2 SYDVKM come from the germline V gene. The CDR3 spells CASSPGGGWETQYF. Written as DNA, the CDR3 is TGTGCCAGCAGTCCTGGCGGGGGATGGGAGACCCAGTACTTC.

This clonotype was detected only a few times. The genes are TRBV7-9 and TRBJ2-7; 9 positions agree with TRBD2. This CDR3 comprises 13 residues. Germline V gene data show CDR1 as SEHNR and CDR2 as FQNEAQ (reference sequence). The J segment lost 5 bases and the V segment lost 5 bases, leaving 4 bases of the junction unmatched. The CDR3 bases are TGTGCCAGCAGCACTAGCGGGTGGGACGAGCAGTACTTC. This sequence encodes CASSTSGWDEQYF.